This TCR beta chain comes out of a study of blood T cells in healthy people across ages. Study context: Template switching recovered approximately one barcoded beta molecule for every two T cells. The study's findings and limits: PBMC samples, being unsorted, prevented any conclusive comparison of naive and antigen-experienced cells.

There are 13 residues in the CDR3. Trimming took 3 bases from V and 5 from J, leaving 7 bases between them. Germline V gives CDR1 SNHLY, CDR2 FYNNEI. Using a J-beta primer mix together with a sample-barcoded 5' primer, a second PCR was run for roughly 7 to 12 cycles. TCRdb redid the calling of the 5' RACE reads with MiXCR, one entry per CDR3 protein. The data show roughly 2 million distinct CDR3 sequences, 49% seen once. This clonotype was counted a few times. The target antigen is unknown. Sequencing was done on a sample of blood. The TCR was taken from a woman aged 40 to 50 in good health. This chain uses TRBV2 with TRBJ1-4, with D perhaps TRBD1 (5 bases). The CDR3 is CASSDGTNEKLFF. In DNA form, the CDR3 reads TGTGCCAGCAGTGATGGGACGAATGAAAAACTGTTTTTT.